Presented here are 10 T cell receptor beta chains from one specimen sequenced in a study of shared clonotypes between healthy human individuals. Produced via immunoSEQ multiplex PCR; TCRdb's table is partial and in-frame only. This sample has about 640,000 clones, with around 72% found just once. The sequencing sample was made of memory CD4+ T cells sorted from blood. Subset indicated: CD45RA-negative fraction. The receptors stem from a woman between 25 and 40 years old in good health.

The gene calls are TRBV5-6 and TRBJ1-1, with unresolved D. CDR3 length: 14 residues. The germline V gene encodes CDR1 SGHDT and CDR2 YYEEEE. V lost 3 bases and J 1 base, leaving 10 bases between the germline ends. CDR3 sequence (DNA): TGTGCCAGCAGCTATCGAGAGTGGAACACTGAAGCTTTCTTT. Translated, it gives CASSYREWNTEAFF.

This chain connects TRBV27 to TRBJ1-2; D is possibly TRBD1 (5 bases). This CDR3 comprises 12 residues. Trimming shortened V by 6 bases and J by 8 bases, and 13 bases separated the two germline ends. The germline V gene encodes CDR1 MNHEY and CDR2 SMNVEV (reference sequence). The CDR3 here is CASRSDGGGYTF. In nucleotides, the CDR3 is TGTGCCAGCAGATCAGACGGGGGGGGCTACACCTTC.

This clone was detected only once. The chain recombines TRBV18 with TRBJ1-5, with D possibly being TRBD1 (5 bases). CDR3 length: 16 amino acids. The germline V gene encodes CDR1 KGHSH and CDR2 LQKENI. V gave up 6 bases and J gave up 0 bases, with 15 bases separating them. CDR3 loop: CASSRQTINSNQPQHF. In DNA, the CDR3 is TGTGCCAGCTCGCGACAGACCATTAATAGCAATCAGCCCCAGCATTTT. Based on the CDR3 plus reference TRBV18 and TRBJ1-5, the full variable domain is NAGVMQNPRHLVRRRGQEARLRCSPMKGHSHVYWYRQLPEEGLKFMVYLQKENIIDESGMPKERFSAEFPKEGPSILRIQQVVRGDSAAYFCASSRQTINSNQPQHFGDGTRLSIL.

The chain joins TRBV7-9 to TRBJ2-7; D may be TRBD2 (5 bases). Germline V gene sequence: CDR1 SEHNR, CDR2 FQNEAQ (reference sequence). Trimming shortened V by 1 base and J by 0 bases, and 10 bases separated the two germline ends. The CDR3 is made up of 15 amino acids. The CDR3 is CASSLERGSSYEQYF. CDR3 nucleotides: TGTGCCAGCAGCTTAGAGCGAGGGAGCTCCTACGAGCAGTACTTC.

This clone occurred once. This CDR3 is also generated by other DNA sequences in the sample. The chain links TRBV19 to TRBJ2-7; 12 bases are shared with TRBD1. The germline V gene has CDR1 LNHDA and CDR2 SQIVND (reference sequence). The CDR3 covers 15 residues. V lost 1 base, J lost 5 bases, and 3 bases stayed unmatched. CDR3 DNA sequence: TGTGCCAGTAGTATAGGAGGGACAGGGGGCGACGAGCAGTACTTC. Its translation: CASSIGGTGGDEQYF.

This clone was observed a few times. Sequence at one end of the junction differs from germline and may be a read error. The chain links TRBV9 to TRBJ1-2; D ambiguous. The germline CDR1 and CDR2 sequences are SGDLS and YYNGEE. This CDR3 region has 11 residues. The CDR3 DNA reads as TGTGCCAGCAGCGCACCCTTCGTCGCCTCGTTC. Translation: CASSAPFVASF.

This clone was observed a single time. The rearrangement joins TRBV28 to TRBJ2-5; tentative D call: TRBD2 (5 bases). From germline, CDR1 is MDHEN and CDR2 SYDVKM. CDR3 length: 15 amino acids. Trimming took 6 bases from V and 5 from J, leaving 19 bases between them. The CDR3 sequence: CASRTGGGWEETQYF. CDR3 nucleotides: TGTGCCAGCAGAACGGGCGGCGGGTGGGAGGAGACCCAGTACTTC.

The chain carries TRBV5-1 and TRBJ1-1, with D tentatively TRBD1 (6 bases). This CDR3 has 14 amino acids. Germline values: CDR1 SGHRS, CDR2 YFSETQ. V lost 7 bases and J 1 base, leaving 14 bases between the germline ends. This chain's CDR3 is CASQGSGRNTEAFF. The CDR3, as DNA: TGCGCCAGCCAGGGGTCAGGGCGGAACACTGAAGCTTTCTTT.

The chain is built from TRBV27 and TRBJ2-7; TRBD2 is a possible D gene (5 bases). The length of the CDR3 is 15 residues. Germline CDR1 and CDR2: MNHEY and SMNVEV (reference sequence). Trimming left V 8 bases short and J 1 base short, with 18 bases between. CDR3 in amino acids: CASLPTPGKSYEQYF. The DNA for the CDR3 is TGTGCCAGCTTACCCACGCCGGGGAAATCCTACGAGCAGTACTTC.

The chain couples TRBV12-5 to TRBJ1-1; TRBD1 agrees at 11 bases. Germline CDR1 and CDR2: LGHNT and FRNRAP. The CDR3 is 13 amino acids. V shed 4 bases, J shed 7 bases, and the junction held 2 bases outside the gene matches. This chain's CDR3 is CASGSGQGDEAFF. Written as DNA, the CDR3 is TGTGCTAGTGGTTCGGGACAGGGGGATGAAGCTTTCTTT.